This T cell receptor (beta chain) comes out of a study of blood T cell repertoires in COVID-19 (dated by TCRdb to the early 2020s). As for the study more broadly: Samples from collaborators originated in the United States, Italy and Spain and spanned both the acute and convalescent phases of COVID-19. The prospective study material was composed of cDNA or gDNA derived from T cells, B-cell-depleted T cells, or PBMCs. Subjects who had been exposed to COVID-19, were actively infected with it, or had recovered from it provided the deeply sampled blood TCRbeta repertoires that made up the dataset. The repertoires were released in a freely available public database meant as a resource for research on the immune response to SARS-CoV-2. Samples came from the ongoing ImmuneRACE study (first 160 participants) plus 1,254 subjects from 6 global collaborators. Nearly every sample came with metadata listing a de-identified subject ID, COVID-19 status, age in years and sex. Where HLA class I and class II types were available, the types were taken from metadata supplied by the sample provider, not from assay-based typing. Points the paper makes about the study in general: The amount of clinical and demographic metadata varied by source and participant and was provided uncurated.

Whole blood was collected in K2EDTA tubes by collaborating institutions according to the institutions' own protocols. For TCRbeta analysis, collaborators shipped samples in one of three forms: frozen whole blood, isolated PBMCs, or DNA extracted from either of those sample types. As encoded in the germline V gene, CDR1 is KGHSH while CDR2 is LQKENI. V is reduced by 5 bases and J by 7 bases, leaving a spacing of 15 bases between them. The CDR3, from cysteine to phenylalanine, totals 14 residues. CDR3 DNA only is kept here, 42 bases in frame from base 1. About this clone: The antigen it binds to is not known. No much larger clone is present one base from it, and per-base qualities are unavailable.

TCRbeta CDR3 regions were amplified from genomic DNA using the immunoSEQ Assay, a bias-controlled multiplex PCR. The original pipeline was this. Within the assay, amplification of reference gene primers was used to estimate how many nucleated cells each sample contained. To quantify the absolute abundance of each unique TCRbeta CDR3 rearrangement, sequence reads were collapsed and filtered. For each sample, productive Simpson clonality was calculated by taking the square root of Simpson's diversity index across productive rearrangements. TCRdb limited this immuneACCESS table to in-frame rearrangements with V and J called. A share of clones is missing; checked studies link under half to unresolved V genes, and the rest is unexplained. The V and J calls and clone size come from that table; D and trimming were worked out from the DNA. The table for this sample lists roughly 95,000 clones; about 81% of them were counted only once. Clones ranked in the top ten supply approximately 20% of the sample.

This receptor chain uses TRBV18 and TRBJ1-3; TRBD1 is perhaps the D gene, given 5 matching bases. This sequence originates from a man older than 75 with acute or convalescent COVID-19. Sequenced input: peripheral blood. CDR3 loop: CASSSGRGSNTIYF. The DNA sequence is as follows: TGTGCCAGCTCATCGGGACGGGGGTCCAACACCATATATTTT.